This entry lists 14 T cell receptor beta chains sequenced from one sample in a study of cytomegalovirus exposure and HLA in healthy donors. Both 60 Vbeta primers and 13 Jbeta primers went into the PCR. Only in-frame clones appear in the TCRdb table, and some are missing; sequencing was by immunoSEQ multiplex PCR. The sample comprises over 110,000 clones, more than 75% of which are singletons, and over 2% rests with the top ten. The sequencing input was PBMCs. The receptors stem from a woman aged 18 to 35 in good health and CMV-seropositive.

The chain carries TRBV9 and TRBJ2-3; possible D gene TRBD2, 5 bases. Trimming removed 0 bases at V and 1 base at J, with 12 bases between. CDR1 and CDR2 (germline): SGDLS, YYNGEE. The CDR3 consists of 16 residues. CDR3 loop: CASSVGFSVGTDTQYF. The CDR3 nucleotides are TGTGCCAGCAGCGTAGGCTTTAGCGTCGGCACAGATACGCAGTATTTT.

The genes are TRBV6-5 and TRBJ2-7, with D maybe TRBD1 (6 bases). Looked up from germline, CDR1 is MNHEY and CDR2 is SVGAGI. CDR3 size: 12 residues. In nucleotides, the CDR3 is TGTGCTTCAGCAGGGGTAACCTACGAGCAGTACTTC. Protein: CASAGVTYEQYF.

The chain joins TRBV5-6 to TRBJ2-7; D is possibly TRBD1 (6 bases). Germline CDR1 SGHDT, CDR2 YYEEEE. The CDR3 has 14 residues. Trimming took off 7 bases at V and 4 bases at J, with 18 bases between the two ends. Here the CDR3 reads CASGLQGLAYEQYF. CDR3 DNA: TGTGCCAGCGGACTCCAGGGGTTGGCGTACGAGCAGTACTTC.

The rearrangement links TRBV29-1 to TRBJ2-5; 8 bases fit TRBD1. With V trimmed by 1 base and J by 4 bases, 5 bases remained unmatched. Looked up from germline, CDR1 is SQVTM and CDR2 is ANQGSEA. The CDR3 length is 14 residues. CDR3 sequence (DNA): TGCAGCGTTGAAGGGGCAGGGGGCCTAGAGACCCAGTACTTC. Translation gives CSVEGAGGLETQYF.

This chain connects TRBV28 to TRBJ1-4; D is ambiguous. The CDR3 contains 16 residues. The V end was cut by 6 bases, the J end by 0 bases, with 14 bases between. Germline CDR1 reads MDHEN; CDR2 reads SYDVKM. DNA of the CDR3: TGTGCCAGCAGCCCTCTGGTCGGGGCAACTAATGAAAAACTGTTTTTT. It encodes CASSPLVGATNEKLFF.

The rearrangement links TRBV18 to TRBJ1-1; TRBD1 is a possible D gene (6 bases). V gave up 4 bases and J gave up 0 bases, with 15 bases separating them. CDR3 length: 16 residues. CDR1 is KGHSH and CDR2 is LQKENI in the germline V gene. Here the CDR3 DNA reads TGTGCCAGCTCACTCCGAGGGGGAACAATGAACACTGAAGCTTTCTTT. It is translated as CASSLRGGTMNTEAFF.

This sequence joins TRBV5-5 and TRBJ2-7, with TRBD1 matching 9 bases. The germline CDR1 and CDR2 sequences are SGHKS and YYEKEE (reference sequence). The trim removed 2 bases at V and 6 bases at J, leaving 12 bases unmatched. The CDR3 sequence is 16 residues long. The CDR3, as DNA: TGTGCCAGCAGCTTAATTACCGGGACAGGGTTTAGCGAGCAGTACTTC. Amino acids: CASSLITGTGFSEQYF. Together with reference TRBV5-5 and TRBJ2-7, the CDR3 gives the full variable domain: DAGVTQSPTHLIKTRGQQVTLRCSPISGHKSVSWYQQVLGQGPQFIFQYYEKEERGRGNFPDRFSARQFPNYSSELNVNALLLGDSALYLCASSLITGTGFSEQYFGPGTRLTVT.

The J gene is TRBJ2-4, the V gene TRBV7-8, with 12 bases aligning to TRBD1. The junction had 6 bases not matched to a gene; V was cut back by 3 bases and J by 9 bases. The CDR3 has 15 residues. The germline V gene encodes CDR1 SGHVS and CDR2 FQNEAQ. CDR3 DNA: TGTGCCAGCAGCTTCCCGGGACAGGGGGCAGCCATTCAGTACTTC. It is translated as CASSFPGQGAAIQYF.

This chain uses TRBV4-1 with TRBJ1-1; 8 bases line up with TRBD1. Per the germline V gene, CDR1 is MGHRA and CDR2 is YSYEKL. The junction had 17 bases not matched to a gene; V was cut back by 3 bases and J by 5 bases. The CDR3 spans 18 residues. The CDR3 DNA reads TGCGCCAGCAGCCATGATAAACAGGGGGGCGGTAAGTGGACTGAAGCTTTCTTT. It yields the protein CASSHDKQGGGKWTEAFF.

The J gene is TRBJ2-5, the V gene TRBV5-7; 11 nucleotides match TRBD2. TRBV5-7 is sorted into the ORF group, with uncertain function. The CDR3 is made up of 16 amino acids. Trimming removed 4 bases from V and 0 bases from J; junction bases left unmatched: 5. This chain's CDR3 is CASSLASGGYQETQYF. DNA for the CDR3: TGTGCCAGCAGCCTAGCTAGCGGGGGGTACCAAGAGACCCAGTACTTC.

This clone was counted only a few times. The J gene is TRBJ2-1, the V gene TRBV4-1; 7 bases line up with TRBD2. The J segment lost 4 bases and the V segment lost 3 bases, leaving 6 bases of the junction unmatched. The germline CDR1 and CDR2 sequences are MGHRA and YSYEKL. This CDR3 has 15 amino acids. The CDR3 DNA reads as TGCGCCAGCAGCCACGGGGACTACCTATACAATGAGCAGTTCTTC. It specifies CASSHGDYLYNEQFF.

V gene TRBV28 combines with J gene TRBJ1-4; no clear D. CDR3 length: 14 residues. Trimming removed 7 bases from V and 0 bases from J, with 9 bases in between. Germline CDR1 MDHEN, CDR2 SYDVKM. The CDR3 loop is CASNSGTTNEKLFF. The CDR3 DNA sequence: TGTGCCAGCAATTCGGGGACAACTAATGAAAAACTGTTTTTT. The entire variable domain, with the rest obtained from reference TRBV28 and TRBJ1-4, is as follows: DVKVTQSSRYLVKRTGEKVFLECVQDMDHENMFWYRQDPGLGLRLIYFSYDVKMKEKGDIPEGYSVSREKKERFSLILESASTNQTSMYLCASNSGTTNEKLFFGSGTQLSVL.

The DNA of the CDR3 is TGCGCCAGCAGCCAAAATAGGGGGGGGACCGGGGAGCTGTTTTTT. Its translation is CASSQNRGGTGELFF. The gene calls are TRBV4-3 and TRBJ2-2; tentatively, D is TRBD2 (7 bases). V was pared by 2 bases and J by 5 bases, with 12 bases between. The CDR3 spans 15 residues. The germline CDR1 and CDR2 sequences are LGHNA and YSLEER.

The CDR3 DNA sequence: TGCGCCAGCAGCTTGGGGGACCAGGGGGCCCTGGGGTACTTC. This codes for CASSLGDQGALGYF. The chain recombines TRBV5-1 with TRBJ2-5, with 8 nucleotides matching TRBD1. This CDR3 spans 14 amino acids. The V gene end was trimmed by 0 bases and the J gene end by 13 bases; junction bases not matched to a gene: 11. Germline V gene sequence: CDR1 SGHRS, CDR2 YFSETQ.